The T cell receptor (beta chain) described here comes from a study of cytomegalovirus exposure and HLA in healthy donors. Broader study findings: Reports credit the classifier with highly specific, highly sensitive diagnosis of cytomegalovirus status. Whilst most TCR sequences proved rare, a subset of public TCRs occurred across many donors. In vitro data verified three CMV-associated chains as specific for CMV antigens.

Note on this clone: What it binds is not known.

Trimming took 3 bases from V and 8 from J, leaving 11 bases between them. CDR1 SQVTM and CDR2 ANQGSEA come from the germline V gene. The CDR3 consists of 12 residues. Clones were read by immunoSEQ multiplex PCR, and TCRdb kept only the in-frame ones, dropping some. The sample records some 170,000 clones, roughly 86% being singletons. The donors were part of the validation cohort of 100 to 150 subjects. That cohort was separate from the first cohort, which comprised 700 or so subjects. The clonotype was recovered from a man younger than 30 in good health and CMV-seropositive. Sequencing was carried out using PBMCs. The rearrangement joins TRBV29-1 to TRBJ2-1; D uncertain. The CDR3 is CSVEPQIYEQFF. The DNA of the CDR3 is TGCAGCGTTGAGCCCCAGATCTATGAGCAGTTCTTC.